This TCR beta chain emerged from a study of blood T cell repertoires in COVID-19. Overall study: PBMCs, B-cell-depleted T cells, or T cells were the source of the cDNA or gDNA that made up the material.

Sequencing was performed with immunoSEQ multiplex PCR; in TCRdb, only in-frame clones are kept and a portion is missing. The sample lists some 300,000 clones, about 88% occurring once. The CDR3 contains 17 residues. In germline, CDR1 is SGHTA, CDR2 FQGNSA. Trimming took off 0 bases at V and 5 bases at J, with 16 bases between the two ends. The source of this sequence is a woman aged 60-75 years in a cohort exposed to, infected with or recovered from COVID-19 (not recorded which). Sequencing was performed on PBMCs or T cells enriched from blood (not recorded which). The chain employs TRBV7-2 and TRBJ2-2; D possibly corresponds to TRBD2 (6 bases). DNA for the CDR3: TGTGCCAGCAGCTTAGCCCTTTTTGGGGGGTGGACCGGGGAGCTGTTTTTT. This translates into CASSLALFGGWTGELFF.